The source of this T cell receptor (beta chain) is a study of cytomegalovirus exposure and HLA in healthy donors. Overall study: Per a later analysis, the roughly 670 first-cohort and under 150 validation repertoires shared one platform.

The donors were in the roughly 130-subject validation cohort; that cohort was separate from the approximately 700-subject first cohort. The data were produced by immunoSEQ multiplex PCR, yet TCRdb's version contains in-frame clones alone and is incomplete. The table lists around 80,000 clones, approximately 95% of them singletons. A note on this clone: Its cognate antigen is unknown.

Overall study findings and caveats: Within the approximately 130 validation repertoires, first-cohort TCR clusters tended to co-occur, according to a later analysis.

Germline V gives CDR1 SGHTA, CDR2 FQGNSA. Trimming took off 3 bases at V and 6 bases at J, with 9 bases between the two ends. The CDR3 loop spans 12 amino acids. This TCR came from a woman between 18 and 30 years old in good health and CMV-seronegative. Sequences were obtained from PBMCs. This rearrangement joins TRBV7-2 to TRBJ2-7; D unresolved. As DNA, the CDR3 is TGTGCCAGCAGCTTTCGAGAATCCGAGCAGTACTTC. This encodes CASSFRESEQYF.